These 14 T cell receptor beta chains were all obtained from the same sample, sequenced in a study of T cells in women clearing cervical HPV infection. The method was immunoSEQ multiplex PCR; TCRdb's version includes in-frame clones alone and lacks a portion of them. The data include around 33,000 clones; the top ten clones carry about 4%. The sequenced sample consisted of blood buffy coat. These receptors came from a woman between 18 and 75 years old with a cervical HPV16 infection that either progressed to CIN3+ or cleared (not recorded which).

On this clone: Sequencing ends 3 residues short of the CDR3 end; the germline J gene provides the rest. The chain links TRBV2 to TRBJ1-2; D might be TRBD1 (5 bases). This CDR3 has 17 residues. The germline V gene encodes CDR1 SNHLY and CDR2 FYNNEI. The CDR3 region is CASRALFVGTQNGGYTF. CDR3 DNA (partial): TGTGCCAGCAGGGCCCTTTTCGTCGGGACTCAAAACGGGGGC.

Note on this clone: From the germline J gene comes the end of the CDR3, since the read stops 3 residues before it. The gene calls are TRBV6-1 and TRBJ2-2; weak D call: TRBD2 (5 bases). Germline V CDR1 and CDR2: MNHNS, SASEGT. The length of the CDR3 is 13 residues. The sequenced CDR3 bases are TGTGCCAGCAGTGAATCGGGGAATGAAAAG. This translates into CASSESGNEK. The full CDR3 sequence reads CASSESGNEKLFF.

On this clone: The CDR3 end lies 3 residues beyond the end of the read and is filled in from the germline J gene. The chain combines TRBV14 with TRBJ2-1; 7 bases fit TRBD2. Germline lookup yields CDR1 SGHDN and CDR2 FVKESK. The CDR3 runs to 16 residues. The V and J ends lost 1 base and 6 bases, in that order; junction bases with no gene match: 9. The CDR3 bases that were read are TGTGCCAGCAGCCAAGGCGGGAGAGCTTCTCGCAATGAG. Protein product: CASSQGGRASRNE. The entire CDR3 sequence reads CASSQGGRASRNEQFF.

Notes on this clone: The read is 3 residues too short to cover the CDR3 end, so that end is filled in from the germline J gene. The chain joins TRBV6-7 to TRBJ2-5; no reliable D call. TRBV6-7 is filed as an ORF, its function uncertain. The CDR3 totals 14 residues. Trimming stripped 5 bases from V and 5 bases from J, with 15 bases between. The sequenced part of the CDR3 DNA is TGTGCCAGCAGTCCGCTATTAGCCTGCGAGACC. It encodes CASSPLLACET. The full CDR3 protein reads CASSPLLACETQYF.

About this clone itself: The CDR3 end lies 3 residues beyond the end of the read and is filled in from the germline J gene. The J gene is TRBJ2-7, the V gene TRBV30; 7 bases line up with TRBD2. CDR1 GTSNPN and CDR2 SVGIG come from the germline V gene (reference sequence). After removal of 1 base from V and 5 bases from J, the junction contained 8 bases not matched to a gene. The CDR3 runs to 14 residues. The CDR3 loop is CAWSAGLVVHEQYF. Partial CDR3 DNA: TGTGCCTGGAGTGCAGGACTAGTGGTGCACGAG.

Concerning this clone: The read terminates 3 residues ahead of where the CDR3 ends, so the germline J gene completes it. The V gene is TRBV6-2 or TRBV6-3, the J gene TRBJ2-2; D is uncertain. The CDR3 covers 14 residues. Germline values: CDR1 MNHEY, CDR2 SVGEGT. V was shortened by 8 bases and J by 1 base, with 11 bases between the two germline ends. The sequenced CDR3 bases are TGTGCCAGCTTATATAAGGGGAACACCGGGGAG. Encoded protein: CASLYKGNTGE. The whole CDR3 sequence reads CASLYKGNTGELFF.

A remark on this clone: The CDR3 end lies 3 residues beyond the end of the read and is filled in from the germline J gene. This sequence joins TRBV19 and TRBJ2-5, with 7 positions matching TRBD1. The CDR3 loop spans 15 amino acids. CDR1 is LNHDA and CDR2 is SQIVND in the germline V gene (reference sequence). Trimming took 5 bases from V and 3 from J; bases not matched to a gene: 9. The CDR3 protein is CASSSATDREETQYF. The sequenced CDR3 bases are TGTGCCAGTAGTTCCGCTACAGACAGGGAAGAGACC.

The DNA read from the CDR3 is TGTGCCAGCAGTGAAACGTCTAGCGGGGCGACAGATACG. Protein sequence: CASSETSSGATDT. The complete CDR3 protein is CASSETSSGATDTQYF. The V gene is TRBV2, the J gene TRBJ2-3; TRBD2 matches 9 bases. The observed sequence ends 3 residues before the CDR3 terminus, with the missing tail filled in from the germline J gene. Germline values: CDR1 SNHLY, CDR2 FYNNEI. J gave up 3 bases and V 2 bases, and 6 bases lay outside the gene matches. This CDR3 region has 16 residues.

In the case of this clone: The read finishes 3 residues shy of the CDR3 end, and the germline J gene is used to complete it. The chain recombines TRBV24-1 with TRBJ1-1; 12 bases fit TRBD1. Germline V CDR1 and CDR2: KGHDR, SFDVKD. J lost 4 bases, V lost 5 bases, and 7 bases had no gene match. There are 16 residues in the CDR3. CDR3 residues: CATSAGTGGTGTEAFF. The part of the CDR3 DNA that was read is TGTGCCACCAGTGCTGGGACAGGGGGCACTGGCACTGAA.

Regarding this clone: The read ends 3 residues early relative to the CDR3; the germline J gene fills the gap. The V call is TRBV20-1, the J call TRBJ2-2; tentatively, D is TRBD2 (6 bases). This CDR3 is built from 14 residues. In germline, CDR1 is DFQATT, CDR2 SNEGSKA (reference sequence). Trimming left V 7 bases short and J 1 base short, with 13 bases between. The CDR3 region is CSVPGLRNTGELFF. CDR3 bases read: TGCAGTGTGCCGGGACTGAGGAACACCGGGGAG.

CDR3 amino acids: CASKRSMLAGGRTYNEQFF. The part of the CDR3 DNA that was read is TGTGCCAGTAAAAGGTCGATGTTAGCGGGAGGGAGGACCTACAATGAG. The chain couples TRBV19 to TRBJ2-1; 11 nucleotides line up with TRBD2. Read sequence stops 3 residues before the CDR3 end, and the germline J gene provides the missing end. This CDR3 has 19 residues. Losses at the gene ends were 7 bases for V and 2 bases for J; bases not matched to a gene: 16. The germline CDR1 and CDR2 sequences are LNHDA and SQIVND (reference sequence).

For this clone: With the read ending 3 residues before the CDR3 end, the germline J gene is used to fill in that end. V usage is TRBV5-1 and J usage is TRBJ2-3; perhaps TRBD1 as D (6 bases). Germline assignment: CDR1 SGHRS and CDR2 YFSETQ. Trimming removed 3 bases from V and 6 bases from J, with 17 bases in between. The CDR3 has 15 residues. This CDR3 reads CASSWTGQWLDTQYF. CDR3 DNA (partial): TGCGCCAGCAGCTGGACGGGACAATGGCTGGATACG.

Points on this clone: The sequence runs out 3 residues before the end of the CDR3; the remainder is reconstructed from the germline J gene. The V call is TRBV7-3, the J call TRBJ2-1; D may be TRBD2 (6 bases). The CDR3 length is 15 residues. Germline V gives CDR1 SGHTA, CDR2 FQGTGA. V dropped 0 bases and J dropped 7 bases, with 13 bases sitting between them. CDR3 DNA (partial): TGTGCCAGCAGCTTAACTAGCGGAGCCAATAATGAG. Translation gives CASSLTSGANNE. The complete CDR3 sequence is CASSLTSGANNEQFF.

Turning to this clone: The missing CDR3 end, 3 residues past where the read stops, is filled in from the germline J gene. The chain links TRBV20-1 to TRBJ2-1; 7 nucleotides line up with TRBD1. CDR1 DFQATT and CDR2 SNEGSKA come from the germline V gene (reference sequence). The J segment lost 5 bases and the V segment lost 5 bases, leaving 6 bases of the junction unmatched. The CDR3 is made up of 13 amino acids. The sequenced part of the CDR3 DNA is TGCAGTGCTGAAGACAGGGCCCACAATGAG. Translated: CSAEDRAHNE. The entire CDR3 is CSAEDRAHNEQFF.